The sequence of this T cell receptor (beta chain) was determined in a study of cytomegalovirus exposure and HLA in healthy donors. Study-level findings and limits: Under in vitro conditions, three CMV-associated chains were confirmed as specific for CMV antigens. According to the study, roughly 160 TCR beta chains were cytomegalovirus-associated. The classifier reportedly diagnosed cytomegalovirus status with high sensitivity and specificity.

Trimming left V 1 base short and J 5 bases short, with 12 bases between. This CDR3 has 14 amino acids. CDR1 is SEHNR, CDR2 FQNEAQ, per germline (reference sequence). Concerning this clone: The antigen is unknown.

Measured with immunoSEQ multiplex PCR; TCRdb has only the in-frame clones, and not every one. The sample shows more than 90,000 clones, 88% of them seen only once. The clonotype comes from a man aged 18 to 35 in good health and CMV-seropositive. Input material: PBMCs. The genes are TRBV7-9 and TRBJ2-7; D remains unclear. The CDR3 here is CASSLVAQLDEQYF. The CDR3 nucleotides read TGTGCCAGCAGCTTAGTCGCCCAACTCGACGAGCAGTACTTC.